This T cell receptor beta chain appears in the sequencing data of a study of OX40 agonist ivuxolimab in advanced cancers. Germline V lookup: CDR1 SGHDT, CDR2 YYEEEE. The CDR3 is 17 residues long. The V end was cut by 4 bases, the J end by 2 bases, with 16 bases between. Sequencing used immunoSEQ multiplex PCR; TCRdb keeps in-frame clones, though not all of them. This sample has about 76,000 clones, with around 80% found just once. The study's findings and limits: CD8+ T cells showed, on average, more clonal expansion than CD4+ cells.

In regard to this clone: Its target is not known.

This TCR was sampled from an adult with an advanced solid tumor such as melanoma, head and neck, liver or kidney cancer. This specimen consisted of CD4+ or CD8+ T cells sorted from blood, obtained in a trial of the OX40 agonist ivuxolimab. The rearrangement joins TRBV5-6 to TRBJ2-6; TRBD2 is a possible D gene (6 bases). The CDR3 loop reads CASSPAGFITGANVLTF. DNA of the CDR3: TGTGCCAGCAGCCCCGCGGGATTCATCACTGGGGCCAACGTCCTGACTTTC.